The rows below give T cell receptor beta chains drawn from one sample of a study of early T cells in non-severe SARS-CoV-2 infection. TCRdb re-called the 5' RACE reads with MiXCR, one entry per CDR3 protein. The data show roughly 69,000 distinct CDR3 sequences, 7% to 10% seen once. The sample in question was whole blood, obtained at baseline. Every receptor here comes from an adult who was a healthcare worker with PCR-confirmed SARS-CoV-2 infection or an uninfected control (not recorded which). Each CDR3 is given with its conserved first and last residue. The order of the fields is V gene, CDR3 length, D gene, clone size, J gene, CDR3 DNA, CDR3 protein. A D gene is named only where the DNA matches it firmly. Some rows have no size entry. The others give once, few or many, or a class for an expanded clone.

TRBV7-9,11,.,few,TRBJ2-4,TGTGCCAGCAGCCTCACTGGCATTCAGTACTTC,CASSLTGIQYF
TRBV12-5,12,.,many,TRBJ1-1,TGTGCTAGTGGGTACAACGGGGCATTCGCTTTCTTT,CASGYNGAFAFF
TRBV4-2,12,.,few,TRBJ2-7,TGTGCCAGCAGCCAAGATCGTGGGGAGGAGTACTTC,CASSQDRGEEYF
TRBV2,15,TRBD1,.,TRBJ1-5,TGTGCCAGCAGGGGGGGACAGCAGGGCAATCAGCCCCAGCATTTT,CASRGGQQGNQPQHF
TRBV4-1,20,.,many,TRBJ1-3,TGCGCCAGCAGCCAAGATCCCCTTCGGACGGGACTCCTCTCTGGAAACACCATATATTTT,CASSQDPLRTGLLSGNTIYF
TRBV27,15,.,.,TRBJ2-1,TGTGCCAGCAGTCCTTCTACGGCTAGGCGCAATGAGCAGTTCTTC,CASSPSTARRNEQFF
TRBV3-1,16,TRBD2,many,TRBJ2-1,TGTGCCAGCAGCGGGGTCGAGCGGGGCCGGGACAATGAGCAGTTCTTC,CASSGVERGRDNEQFF
TRBV2,15,.,many,TRBJ2-1,TGTGCCAGCAGCCTGGACACCCTAACCTCGACCGAGCAGTTCTTC,CASSLDTLTSTEQFF
TRBV7-2,12,.,few,TRBJ2-7,TGTGCCAGCAGCTTAGTTAAGCGCGAGCAGTACTTC,CASSLVKREQYF
TRBV5-5,14,.,.,TRBJ2-3,TGTGCCAGCAGCCTACGGACGGGCTTAGATACGCAGTATTTT,CASSLRTGLDTQYF
TRBV14,14,.,many,TRBJ1-5,TGTGCCAGCAGCCAAGGAAGTAGGCTGGGACCCCAGCATTTT,CASSQGSRLGPQHF
TRBV18,15,TRBD2,few,TRBJ2-7,TGTGCCAGCTCACCGGGACTAGCGGGAGATGGCGAGCAGTACTTC,CASSPGLAGDGEQYF
TRBV12-3/TRBV12-4,15,.,many,TRBJ2-2,TGTGCCAGCAGCCTCGAGACTTTCTTCACCGGGGAGCTGTTTTTT,CASSLETFFTGELFF
TRBV7-8,17,TRBD1,few,TRBJ2-7,TGTGCCAGCAGCTTAGTTACAGGGGGCCAGATCTCCTACGAGCAGTACTTC,CASSLVTGGQISYEQYF
TRBV10-3,12,.,many,TRBJ2-3,TGTGCCATCAGTGAGAATAGTCAGCAGCAGTATTTT,CAISENSQQQYF
TRBV18,14,.,many,TRBJ2-5,TGTGCCAGCTCACCACCGACAGTTCAAGAGACCCAGTACTTC,CASSPPTVQETQYF
TRBV7-3,16,TRBD2,.,TRBJ2-1,TGTGCCAGCAGCTTAACGGAAGCGGGAGGCTACAATGAGCAGTTCTTC,CASSLTEAGGYNEQFF
TRBV7-2,14,.,.,TRBJ1-2,TGTGCCAGCAGCTTAGCCGGCGGATACTATGGCTACACCTTC,CASSLAGGYYGYTF
TRBV20-1,14,TRBD2,few,TRBJ2-7,TGCAGTGCTGTCCGAGGGAGCGGGAGTAACGAGCAGTACTTC,CSAVRGSGSNEQYF
TRBV18,13,.,few,TRBJ2-1,TGTGCCAGCTCACCAGATTTATACAATGAGCAGTTCTTC,CASSPDLYNEQFF
TRBV20-1,12,.,few,TRBJ1-1,TGCAGTGCTAGTGTCACAGGGCGAGAAGCTTTCTTT,CSASVTGREAFF
TRBV12-3/TRBV12-4,14,.,few,TRBJ2-1,TGTGCCAGCAGGTTTCCGGGCCCCTCCAATGAGCAGTTCTTC,CASRFPGPSNEQFF
TRBV20-1,15,TRBD2,few,TRBJ2-3,TGCAGTGCTGGACTAGCGGGAGTGTACACAGATACGCAGTATTTT,CSAGLAGVYTDTQYF
TRBV10-3,14,TRBD1,many,TRBJ1-1,TGTGCCATCAGACCGGACAGGGGGAACACTGAAGCTTTCTTT,CAIRPDRGNTEAFF
TRBV19,14,.,.,TRBJ1-5,TGTGCCAGTAGTCCCGACCCAGACAATCAGCCCCAGCATTTT,CASSPDPDNQPQHF
TRBV12-3/TRBV12-4,12,.,few,TRBJ2-7,TGTGCCAGCAGTACAAGGGAACACGAGCAGTACTTC,CASSTREHEQYF
TRBV7-3,13,.,many,TRBJ2-5,TGTGCCAGCAGCCGAACTGGGGCAGAGACCCAGTACTTC,CASSRTGAETQYF
TRBV19,14,TRBD1,many,TRBJ1-2,TGTGCCAGTACCGACCCCGGGACAGGGGATGGCTACACCTTC,CASTDPGTGDGYTF
TRBV7-9,14,TRBD1,many,TRBJ1-1,TGTGCCAGCAGCTGGGGACAGGGTCAAACTGAAGCTTTCTTT,CASSWGQGQTEAFF
TRBV6-5,15,.,.,TRBJ2-7,TGTGCCAGCAGTGGCGGGACTGCCAACTCCTACGAGCAGTACTTC,CASSGGTANSYEQYF
TRBV6-6,17,TRBD1,few,TRBJ2-7,TGTGCCAGCAGTTACAACTGGGCACGGACAGGGAGGTACGAGCAGTACTTC,CASSYNWARTGRYEQYF
TRBV6-1,17,TRBD2,many,TRBJ2-2,TGTGCCAGCAGTGAACCCCCGGGACTAGAGAACACCGGGGAGCTGTTTTTT,CASSEPPGLENTGELFF
TRBV5-1,15,.,.,TRBJ2-5,TGCGCCAGCAGCCGCGGGGCGGGCCTCCAAGAGACCCAGTACTTC,CASSRGAGLQETQYF
TRBV5-1,14,.,many,TRBJ2-1,TGCGCCAGCCTGTTAGATAGCTCCTACAATGAGCAGTTCTTC,CASLLDSSYNEQFF
TRBV6-1,14,TRBD1,many,TRBJ2-1,TGTGCCAGCAGCCGACAGGGTGGATACAATGAGCAGTTCTTC,CASSRQGGYNEQFF
TRBV5-1,14,.,many,TRBJ2-3,TGCGCCAGCAGCTTCCATCCCGGCACAGATACGCAGTATTTT,CASSFHPGTDTQYF
TRBV9,15,TRBD1,few,TRBJ1-1,TGTGCCAGCAGCCTGGGACAGGGGTACGGCACTGAAGCTTTCTTT,CASSLGQGYGTEAFF
TRBV7-8,16,.,many,TRBJ2-4,TGTGCCAGCAGCTTAGGTACTAGCCAAGCCAAAAACATTCAGTACTTC,CASSLGTSQAKNIQYF
TRBV6-6,16,TRBD1,few,TRBJ2-7,TGTGCCAGCAGTAGAACTTATACAGGGGTCTCCTACGAGCAGTACTTC,CASSRTYTGVSYEQYF
TRBV11-2,15,.,many,TRBJ1-5,TGTGCCAGCAGCCCGATGGCGGGTAACGATCAGCCCCAGCATTTT,CASSPMAGNDQPQHF
TRBV12-3/TRBV12-4,15,TRBD2,many,TRBJ2-1,TGTGCCAGCAGCCGCCCGGGACTAGGGAACAATGAGCAGTTCTTC,CASSRPGLGNNEQFF
TRBV14,15,.,few,TRBJ2-3,TGTGCCAGCAGCCCCCGACAGACTAGCACAGATACGCAGTATTTT,CASSPRQTSTDTQYF
TRBV20-1,13,.,many,TRBJ1-1,TGCAGCTTAAACAGGGATATGAACACTGAAGCTTTCTTT,CSLNRDMNTEAFF
TRBV6-6,15,.,many,TRBJ2-1,TGTGCCAGCAGGGGACCCGGGACCCAAGACAATGAGCAGTTCTTC,CASRGPGTQDNEQFF
TRBV7-9,13,.,.,TRBJ2-1,TGTGCCAGCAGCTTAGTTTACCCAGCTGAGCAGTTCTTC,CASSLVYPAEQFF
TRBV5-4,15,.,.,TRBJ2-5,TGTGCCAGCAGCTTGGAATCACGTAGCGTCGAGACCCAGTACTTC,CASSLESRSVETQYF
TRBV12-3/TRBV12-4,15,TRBD1,few,TRBJ2-7,TGTGCCAGCAGTCTAACAGGGGGCGCGTCGTACGAGCAGTACTTC,CASSLTGGASYEQYF
TRBV2,15,.,many,TRBJ1-4,TGTGCCAGCACCATGGGCTACGCAACTAATGAAAAACTGTTTTTT,CASTMGYATNEKLFF
TRBV2,14,.,many,TRBJ1-5,TGTGCCAGCAGTGCCTACACAGGGAACTCAGCCCCAGCATTT,CASSAYTGNSAPAF
TRBV7-9,15,TRBD1,.,TRBJ2-3,TGTGCCAGCAGCTACGGACAGGGGAGCGCAGATACGCAGTATTTT,CASSYGQGSADTQYF
TRBV7-2,13,.,many,TRBJ2-1,TGTGCCAGCAGGGGGAGCTCCTACAATGAGCAGTTCTTC,CASRGSSYNEQFF
TRBV10-2,14,.,few,TRBJ1-1,TGCGCCAGCAGTGGTGGACTAATAAACACTGAAGCTTTCTTT,CASSGGLINTEAFF
TRBV19,13,.,.,TRBJ2-1,TGTGCCAGTAGTATAGATCTTTCGGTTGGCCAGTTCTTC,CASSIDLSVGQFF
TRBV7-2,13,.,few,TRBJ2-7,TGTGCCAGCAGCTTTGCGGGTCACCACGAGCAGTACTTC,CASSFAGHHEQYF
TRBV6-5,16,.,.,TRBJ2-7,TGTGCCAGCAGTTACTCTGGCGGGACACTAACCTACGAGCAGTACTTC,CASSYSGGTLTYEQYF